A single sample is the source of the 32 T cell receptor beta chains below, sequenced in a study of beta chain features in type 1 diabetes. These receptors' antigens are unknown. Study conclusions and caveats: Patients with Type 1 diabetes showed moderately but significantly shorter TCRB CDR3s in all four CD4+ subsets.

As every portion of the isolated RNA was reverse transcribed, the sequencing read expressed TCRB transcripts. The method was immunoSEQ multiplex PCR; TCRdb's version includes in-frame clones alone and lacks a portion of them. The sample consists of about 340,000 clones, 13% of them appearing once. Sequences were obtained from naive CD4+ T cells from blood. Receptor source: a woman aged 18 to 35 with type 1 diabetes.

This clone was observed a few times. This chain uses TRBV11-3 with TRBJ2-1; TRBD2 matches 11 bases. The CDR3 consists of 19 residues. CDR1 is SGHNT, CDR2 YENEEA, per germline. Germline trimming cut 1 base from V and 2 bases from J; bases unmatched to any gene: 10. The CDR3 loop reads CASSLGSGRAVGPYNEQFF. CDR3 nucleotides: TGTGCCAGCAGCTTAGGTAGCGGGAGGGCCGTAGGCCCCTACAATGAGCAGTTCTTC.

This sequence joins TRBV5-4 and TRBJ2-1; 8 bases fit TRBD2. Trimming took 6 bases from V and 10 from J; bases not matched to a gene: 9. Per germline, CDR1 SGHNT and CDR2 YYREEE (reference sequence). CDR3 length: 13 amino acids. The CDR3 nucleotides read TGTGCCAGCAACCCCGGGACTAGTGACGAGCAGTTCTTC. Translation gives CASNPGTSDEQFF.

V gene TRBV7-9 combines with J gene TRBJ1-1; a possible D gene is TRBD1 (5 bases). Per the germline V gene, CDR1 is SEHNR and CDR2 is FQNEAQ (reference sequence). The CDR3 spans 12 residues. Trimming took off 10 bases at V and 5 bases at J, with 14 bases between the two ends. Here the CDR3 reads CATRSGGTEAFF. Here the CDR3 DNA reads TGTGCCACCCGGTCGGGGGGAACTGAAGCTTTCTTT.

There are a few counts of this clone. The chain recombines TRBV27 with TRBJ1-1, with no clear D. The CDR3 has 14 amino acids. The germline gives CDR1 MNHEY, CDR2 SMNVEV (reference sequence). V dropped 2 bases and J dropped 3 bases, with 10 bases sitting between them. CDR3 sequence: CASSLAQMHTEAFF. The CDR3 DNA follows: TGTGCCAGCAGTTTAGCACAGATGCACACTGAAGCTTTCTTT.

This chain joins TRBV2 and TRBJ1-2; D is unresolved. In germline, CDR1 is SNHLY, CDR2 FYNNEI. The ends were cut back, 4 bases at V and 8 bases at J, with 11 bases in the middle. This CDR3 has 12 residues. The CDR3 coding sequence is TGTGCCAGCAGTGCCGGGTTTGAGGGCTACACCTTC. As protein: CASSAGFEGYTF.

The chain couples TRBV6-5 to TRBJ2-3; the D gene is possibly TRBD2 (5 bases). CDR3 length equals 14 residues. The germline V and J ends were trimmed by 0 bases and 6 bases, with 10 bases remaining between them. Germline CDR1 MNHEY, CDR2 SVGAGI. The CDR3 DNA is TGTGCCAGCAGTTACTCGACTACCCGGGATACGCAGTATTTT. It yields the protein CASSYSTTRDTQYF.

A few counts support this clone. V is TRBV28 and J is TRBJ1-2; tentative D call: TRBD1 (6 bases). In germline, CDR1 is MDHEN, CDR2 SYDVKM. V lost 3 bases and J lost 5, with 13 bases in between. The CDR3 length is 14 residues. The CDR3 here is CASSFVGQMYGYTF. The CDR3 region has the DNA TGTGCCAGCAGTTTTGTTGGACAGATGTATGGCTACACCTTC.

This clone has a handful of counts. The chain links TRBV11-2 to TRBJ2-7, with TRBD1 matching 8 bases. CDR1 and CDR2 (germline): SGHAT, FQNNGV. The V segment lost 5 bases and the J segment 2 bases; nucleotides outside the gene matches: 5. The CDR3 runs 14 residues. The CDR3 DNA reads TGTGCCAGCAGCCCCCGGGACAGGCCCTACGAGCAGTACGTC. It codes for CASSPRDRPYEQYV.

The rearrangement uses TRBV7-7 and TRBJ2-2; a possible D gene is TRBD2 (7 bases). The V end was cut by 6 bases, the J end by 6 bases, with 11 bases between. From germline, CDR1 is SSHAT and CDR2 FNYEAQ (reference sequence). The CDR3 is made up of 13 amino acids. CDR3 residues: CASSRGGAGELFF. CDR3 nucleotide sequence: TGTGCCAGCAGTCGAGGGGGGGCCGGGGAGCTGTTTTTT.

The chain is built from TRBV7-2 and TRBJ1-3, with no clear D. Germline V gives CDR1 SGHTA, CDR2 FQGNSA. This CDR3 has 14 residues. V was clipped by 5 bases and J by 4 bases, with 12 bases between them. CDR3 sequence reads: CASSTGVSGNTIYF. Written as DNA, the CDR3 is TGTGCCAGCAGCACCGGGGTTTCGGGAAACACCATATATTTT.

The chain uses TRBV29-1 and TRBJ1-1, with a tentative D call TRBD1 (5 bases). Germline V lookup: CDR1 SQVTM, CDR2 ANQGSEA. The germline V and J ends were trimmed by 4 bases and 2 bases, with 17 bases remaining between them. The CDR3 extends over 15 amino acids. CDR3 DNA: TGCAGCGTTGGAGGTCACCCAAGGGGTAACACTGAAGCTTTCTTT. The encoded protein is CSVGGHPRGNTEAFF. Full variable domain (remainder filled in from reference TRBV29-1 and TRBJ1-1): SAVISQKPSRDICQRGTSLTIQCQVDSQVTMMFWYRQQPGQSLTLIATANQGSEATYESGFVIDKFPISRPNLTFSTLTVSNMSPEDSSIYLCSVGGHPRGNTEAFFGQGTRLTVV.

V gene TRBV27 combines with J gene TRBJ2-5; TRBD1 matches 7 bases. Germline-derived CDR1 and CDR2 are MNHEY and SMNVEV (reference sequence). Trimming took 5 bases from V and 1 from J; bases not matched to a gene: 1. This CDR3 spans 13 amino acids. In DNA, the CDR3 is TGTGCCAGCAGTGGACAGGTCCAAGAGACCCAGTACTTC. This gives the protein CASSGQVQETQYF.

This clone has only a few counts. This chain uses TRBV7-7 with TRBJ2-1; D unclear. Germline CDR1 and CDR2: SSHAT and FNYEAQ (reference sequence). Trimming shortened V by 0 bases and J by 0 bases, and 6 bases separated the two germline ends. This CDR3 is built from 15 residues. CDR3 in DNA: TGTGCCAGCAGCTTAGCCGATAGCTCCTACAATGAGCAGTTCTTC. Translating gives CASSLADSSYNEQFF.

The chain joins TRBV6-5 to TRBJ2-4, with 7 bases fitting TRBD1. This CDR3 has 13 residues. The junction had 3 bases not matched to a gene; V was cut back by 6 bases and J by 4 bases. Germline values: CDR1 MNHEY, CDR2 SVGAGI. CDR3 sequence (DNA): TGTGCCAGCAGAAAACAGGGGAAAAACATTCAGTACTTC. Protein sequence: CASRKQGKNIQYF.

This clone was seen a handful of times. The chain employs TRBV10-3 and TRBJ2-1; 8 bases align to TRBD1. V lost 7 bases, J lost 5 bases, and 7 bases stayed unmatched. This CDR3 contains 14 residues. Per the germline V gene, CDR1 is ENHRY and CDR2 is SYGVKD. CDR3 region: CAINSGQAHNEQFF. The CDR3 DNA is TGTGCCATCAACTCGGGACAGGCCCACAATGAGCAGTTCTTC.

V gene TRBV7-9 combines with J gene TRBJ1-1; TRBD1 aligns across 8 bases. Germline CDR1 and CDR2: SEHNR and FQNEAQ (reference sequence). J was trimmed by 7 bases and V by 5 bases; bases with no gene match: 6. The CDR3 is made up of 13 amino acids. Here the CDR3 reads CASSPRTGSEAFF. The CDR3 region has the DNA TGTGCCAGCAGCCCACGGACAGGGAGTGAAGCTTTCTTT.

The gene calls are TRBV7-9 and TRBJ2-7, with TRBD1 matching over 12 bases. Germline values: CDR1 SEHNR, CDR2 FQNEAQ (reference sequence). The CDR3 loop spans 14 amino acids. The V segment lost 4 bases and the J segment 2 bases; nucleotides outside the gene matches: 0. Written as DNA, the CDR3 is TGTGCCAGCAGCTGGGACAGGGGGCCCTACGAGCAGTACGTC. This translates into CASSWDRGPYEQYV.

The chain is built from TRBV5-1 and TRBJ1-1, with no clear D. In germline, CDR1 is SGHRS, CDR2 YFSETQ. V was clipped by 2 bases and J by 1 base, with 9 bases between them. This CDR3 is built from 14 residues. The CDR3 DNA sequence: TGCGCCAGCAGCTTAGAGGTTGGGAACACTGAAGCTTTCTTT. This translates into CASSLEVGNTEAFF.

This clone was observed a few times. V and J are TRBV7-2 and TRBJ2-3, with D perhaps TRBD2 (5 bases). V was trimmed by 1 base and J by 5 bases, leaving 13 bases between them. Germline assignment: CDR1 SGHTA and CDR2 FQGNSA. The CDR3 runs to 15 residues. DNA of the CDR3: TGTGCCAGCAGCTTAGTTGCAGGAGCGGTAGATACGCAGTATTTT. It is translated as CASSLVAGAVDTQYF.

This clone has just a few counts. The CDR3 nucleotides read TGTGCCAGCAGCTTGGCGGGACAGGGGTACCCCAACAATGAGCAGTTCTTC. Translated, it gives CASSLAGQGYPNNEQFF. J is TRBJ2-1 and V is TRBV5-4; 10 bases line up with TRBD1. CDR1 is SGHNT, CDR2 YYREEE, per germline (reference sequence). V shed 0 bases, J shed 5 bases, and the junction held 8 bases outside the gene matches. CDR3 size: 17 residues.

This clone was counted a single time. DNA of the CDR3: TGTGCCAGCAGCTTGCAAATCTCTGGGGCCAACGTCCTGACTTTC. Translated, it gives CASSLQISGANVLTF. This chain links TRBV5-6 with TRBJ2-6; no firm D call. This CDR3 has 15 residues. Germline V gene lookup returns CDR1 SGHDT and CDR2 YYEEEE. Trimming took off 1 base at V and 0 bases at J, with 5 bases between the two ends.

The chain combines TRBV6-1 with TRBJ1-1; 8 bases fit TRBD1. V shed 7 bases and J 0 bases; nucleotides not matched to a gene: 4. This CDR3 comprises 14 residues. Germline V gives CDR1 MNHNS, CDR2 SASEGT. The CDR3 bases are TGTGCCAGCACCTTGACAGGGGTGAACACTGAAGCTTTCTTT. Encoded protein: CASTLTGVNTEAFF.

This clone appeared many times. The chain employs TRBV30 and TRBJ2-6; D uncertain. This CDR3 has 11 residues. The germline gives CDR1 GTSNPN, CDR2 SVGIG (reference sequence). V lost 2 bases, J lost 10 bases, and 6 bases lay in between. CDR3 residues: CAWSSVNVLTF. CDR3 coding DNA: TGTGCCTGGAGTTCGGTTAACGTCCTGACTTTC. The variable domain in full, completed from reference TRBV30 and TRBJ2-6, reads SQTIHQWPATLVQPVGSPLSLECTVEGTSNPNLYWYRQAAGRGLQLLFYSVGIGQISSEVPQNLSASRPQDRQFILSSKKLLLSDSGFYLCAWSSVNVLTFGAGSRLTVL.

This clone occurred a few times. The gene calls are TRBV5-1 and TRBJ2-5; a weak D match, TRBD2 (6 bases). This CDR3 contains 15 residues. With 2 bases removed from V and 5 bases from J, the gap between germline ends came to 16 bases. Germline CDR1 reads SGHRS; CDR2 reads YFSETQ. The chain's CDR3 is CASSFLTGVGETQYF. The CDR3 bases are TGCGCCAGCAGCTTCCTAACGGGAGTAGGGGAGACCCAGTACTTC.

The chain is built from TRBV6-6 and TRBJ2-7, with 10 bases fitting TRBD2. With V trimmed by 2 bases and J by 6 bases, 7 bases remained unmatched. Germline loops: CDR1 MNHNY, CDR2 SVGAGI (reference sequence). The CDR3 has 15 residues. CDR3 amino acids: CASSYKREGPFEQYF. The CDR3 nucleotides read TGTGCCAGCAGTTACAAGCGGGAGGGCCCGTTCGAGCAGTACTTC.

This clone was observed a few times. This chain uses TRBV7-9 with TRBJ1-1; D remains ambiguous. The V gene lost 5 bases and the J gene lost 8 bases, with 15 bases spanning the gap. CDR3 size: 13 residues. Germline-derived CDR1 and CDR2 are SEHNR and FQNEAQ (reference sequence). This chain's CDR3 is CASSPSVSREAFF. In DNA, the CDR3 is TGTGCCAGCAGCCCCAGCGTGTCGAGAGAAGCTTTCTTT.

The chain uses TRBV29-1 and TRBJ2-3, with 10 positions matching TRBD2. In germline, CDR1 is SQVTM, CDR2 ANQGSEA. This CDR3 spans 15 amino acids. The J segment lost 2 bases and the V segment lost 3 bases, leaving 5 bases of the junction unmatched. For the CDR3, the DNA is TGCAGCGTTGATCCACTAGCGGGATACACAGATACGCAGTATTTT. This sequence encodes CSVDPLAGYTDTQYF.

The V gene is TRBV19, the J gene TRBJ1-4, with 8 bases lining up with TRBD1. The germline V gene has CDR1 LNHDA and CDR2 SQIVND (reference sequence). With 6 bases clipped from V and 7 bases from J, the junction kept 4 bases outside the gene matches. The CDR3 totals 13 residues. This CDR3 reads CASRTGVGEKLFF. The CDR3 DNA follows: TGTGCCAGTAGGACAGGGGTTGGTGAAAAACTGTTTTTT.

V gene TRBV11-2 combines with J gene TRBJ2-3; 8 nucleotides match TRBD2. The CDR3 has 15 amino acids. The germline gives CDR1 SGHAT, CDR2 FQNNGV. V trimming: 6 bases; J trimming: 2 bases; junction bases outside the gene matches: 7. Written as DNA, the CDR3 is TGTGCCAGCAGTTTCATAGCGGGGATCACAGATACGCAGTATTTT. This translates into CASSFIAGITDTQYF.

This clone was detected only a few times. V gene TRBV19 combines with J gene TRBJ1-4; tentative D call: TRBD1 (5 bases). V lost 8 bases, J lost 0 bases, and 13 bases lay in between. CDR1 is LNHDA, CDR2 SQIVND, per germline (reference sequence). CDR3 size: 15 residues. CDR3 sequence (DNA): TGTGCCAGTGGGGCCGCCTTTGCAACTAATGAAAAACTGTTTTTT. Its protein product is CASGAAFATNEKLFF.

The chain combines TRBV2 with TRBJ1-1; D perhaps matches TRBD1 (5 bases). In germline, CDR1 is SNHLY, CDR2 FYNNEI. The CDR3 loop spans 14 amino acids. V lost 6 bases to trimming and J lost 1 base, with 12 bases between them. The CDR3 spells CASSTPGENTEAFF. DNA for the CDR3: TGTGCCAGCAGCACGCCGGGGGAGAACACTGAAGCTTTCTTT. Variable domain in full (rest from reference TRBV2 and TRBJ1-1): EPEVTQTPSHQVTQMGQEVILRCVPISNHLYFYWYRQILGQKVEFLVSFYNNEISEKSEIFDDQFSVERPDGSNFTLKIRSTKLEDSAMYFCASSTPGENTEAFFGQGTRLTVV.

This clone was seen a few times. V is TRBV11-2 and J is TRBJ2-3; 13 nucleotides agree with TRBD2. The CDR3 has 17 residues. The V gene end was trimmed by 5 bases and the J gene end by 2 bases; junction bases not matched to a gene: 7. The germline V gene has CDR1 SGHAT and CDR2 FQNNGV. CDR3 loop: CASSLGLAGATTDTQYF. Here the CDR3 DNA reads TGTGCCAGCAGCCTAGGACTAGCGGGAGCGACCACAGATACGCAGTATTTT.